The rows below give T cell receptor beta chains drawn from one sample of a study of T cells after yellow fever vaccination. TCRdb re-analysed the 5' RACE reads in MiXCR, keeping a single row per CDR3 protein. The sample includes under 550,000 distinct CDR3 sequences, roughly 22% seen only once; the top ten take about 15%. The material was PBMCs, obtained roughly 23 days after the first yellow fever vaccination. These TCRs come from a man between 18 and 29 years old who received the YFV17D yellow fever vaccine. Each CDR3 is given with its conserved first and last residue. D genes are given only for firm matches. Only some rows state a clone size, as once, few, many or a class for expanded clones.

j_gene | d_gene | v_gene | abundance | CDR3nt | CDR3aa
TRBJ2-5 | - | TRBV14 | - | TGTGCCAGCAGCCAATTGGGGGGGGCCTCGGAGACCCAGTACTTC | CASSQLGGASETQYF
TRBJ2-7 | - | TRBV9 | - | TGTGCCAGCAGCCCCGCCTCTGGGTTTTACGAGCAGTACTTC | CASSPASGFYEQYF
TRBJ2-7 | - | TRBV5-1 | - | TGCGCCAGCAGCTTCTCGAGCCCCTACGAGCAGTACTTC | CASSFSSPYEQYF
TRBJ2-7 | - | TRBV4-3 | few | TGCGCCAGCAGCCAAGATTATCTAGGAAACTTGGGTTTC | CASSQDYLGNLGF
TRBJ1-5 | - | TRBV20-1 | few | TGCAGTGCCCTGACAGAGTATAGCAATCAGCCCCAGCATTTT | CSALTEYSNQPQHF
TRBJ2-3 | - | TRBV7-2 | many | TGTGCCAGCAGCTTGGGGCTAAGGACAGATACGCAGTATTTT | CASSLGLRTDTQYF
TRBJ2-2 | - | TRBV28 | - | TGTGCCAGCATTGGTGGCGCTTACACCGGGGAGCTGTTTTTT | CASIGGAYTGELFF
TRBJ2-3 | - | TRBV9 | - | TGTGCCAGCAGCGCCGGGGGCAGGGACGATACGCAGTATTTT | CASSAGGRDDTQYF
TRBJ2-5 | TRBD1 | TRBV7-2 | few | TGTGCCAGCAGCCGGAACAGGGGAGAGACCCAGTACTTC | CASSRNRGETQYF
TRBJ1-1 | - | TRBV5-1 | few | TGCGCCAGTACCCGGGGGGCAACAGCTGAAGCTTTCTTT | CASTRGATAEAFF
TRBJ2-7 | - | TRBV12-3/TRBV12-4 | - | TGTGCCAGCAGTTCTCAAACTGGGGGATCCTACGAGCAGTACTTC | CASSSQTGGSYEQYF
TRBJ1-6 | TRBD1 | TRBV5-6 | - | TGTGCCAGCAGCCAACCGGACAGGTCCTATAATTCACCCCTCCACTTT | CASSQPDRSYNSPLHF
TRBJ1-1 | - | TRBV7-2 | - | TGTGCCAGCAGCCGTGGGACAACGAACACTGAAGCTTTCTTT | CASSRGTTNTEAFF
TRBJ2-7 | - | TRBV7-2 | many | TGTGCCAGCACCAGGGCAGGCGCCTACGAGCAGTACTTC | CASTRAGAYEQYF
TRBJ2-1 | TRBD2 | TRBV5-1 | - | TGCGCCAGCAGCTCCCCAACTAGCGGGAGCCTCAATGAGCAGTTCTTC | CASSSPTSGSLNEQFF
TRBJ1-1 | - | TRBV5-1 | - | TGCGCCAGCAGCTTGGAATACCAGGGTGTCTCTGAAGCTTTCTTT | CASSLEYQGVSEAFF
TRBJ1-1 | - | TRBV4-3 | many | TGCGCCAGCAGCCGAAACCCGAACACTGAAGCTTTCTTT | CASSRNPNTEAFF
TRBJ2-1 | TRBD2 | TRBV7-8 | - | TGTGCCAGCAGCCAACGGACTAGCGGGGGGGGGGATGAGCAGTTCTTC | CASSQRTSGGGDEQFF
TRBJ2-1 | - | TRBV5-5 | - | TGTGCCAGCAGCCTTTTTGGGGGGGGCTTCTCCTACAATGAGCAGTTCTTC | CASSLFGGGFSYNEQFF
TRBJ2-2 | - | TRBV5-1 | few | TGCGCCAGCAGCTTGCTGTACAGCACCGGGGAGCTGTTTTTT | CASSLLYSTGELFF
TRBJ2-3 | - | TRBV4-1 | - | TGCGCCAGCAGCCAAGAGTCTCACAGTGGAGATACGCAGTATTTT | CASSQESHSGDTQYF
TRBJ2-5 | - | TRBV6-1 | - | TGTGCCAGCAGGTCAGGGCGGGAGACCCAGTACTTC | CASRSGRETQYF
TRBJ2-3 | - | TRBV5-6 | few | TGTGCCAGCAGCTTCGGACCGACATATACGCAGTATTTT | CASSFGPTYTQYF
TRBJ1-6 | - | TRBV5-1 | - | TGCGCCAGCAGCGGCGGGACACCAAATTCACCCCTCCACTTT | CASSGGTPNSPLHF
TRBJ2-3 | TRBD1 | TRBV5-1 | - | TGCGCCAGCAGCCTGGGACAGGGTTTTAATACGCAGTATTTT | CASSLGQGFNTQYF
TRBJ2-5 | - | TRBV4-1 | - | TGCGCCAGCAGCCCAAGGGGGGCTCCACAAGAGACCCAGTACTTC | CASSPRGAPQETQYF
TRBJ2-7 | TRBD1 | TRBV7-9 | few | TGTGCCAGCAGCTTTACTCAGGGGGTAGGTGGCTACGAGCAGTACTTC | CASSFTQGVGGYEQYF
TRBJ2-3 | - | TRBV9 | - | TGTGCCAGCAGCGTAGCTCAAGATACGCAGTATTTT | CASSVAQDTQYF
TRBJ2-5 | - | TRBV20-1 | few | TGCAGTGAGTTTCTTGGCAGCAACCAAGAGACCCAGTACTTC | CSEFLGSNQETQYF
TRBJ1-5 | TRBD1 | TRBV29-1 | - | TGCAGCGTGTCCGGGACAGGAATAAATCAGCCCCAGCATTTT | CSVSGTGINQPQHF
TRBJ2-2 | - | TRBV6-5 | - | TGTGCCAGCAGTTACCCCGGGGGAGGGGGGACCGGGGAGCTGTTTTTT | CASSYPGGGGTGELFF
TRBJ2-1 | - | TRBV9 | - | TGTGCCAGCACCGTGTTCGCGGGGGCCTCCTACAATGAGCAGTTCTTC | CASTVFAGASYNEQFF
TRBJ1-3 | - | TRBV6-1 | - | TGTGCCAGCAGTGTTCAAAGGCCCTACGGAAACACCATATATTTT | CASSVQRPYGNTIYF
TRBJ2-3 | - | TRBV6-5 | once | TGTGCCAGCAGTTACTCTAGAGAGGGGGTCGGGGGTACGCAGTATTTT | CASSYSREGVGGTQYF
TRBJ1-2 | - | TRBV3-1 | few | TGTGCCAGCAGCCCTCGGGACGGTGGCTACACCTTC | CASSPRDGGYTF
TRBJ1-2 | - | TRBV20-1 | few | TGCAGTGCTAGAGATTTAACAGAGAACTATGGCTACACCTTC | CSARDLTENYGYTF
TRBJ1-1 | - | TRBV6-2/TRBV6-3 | - | TGTGCCAGCAGTTACCCTAAAAAGACGGACACTGAAGCTTTCTTT | CASSYPKKTDTEAFF
TRBJ2-7 | - | TRBV12-3/TRBV12-4 | - | TGTGCCAGCAGCCCCCGGAGGGCTGACGAGCAGTACTTC | CASSPRRADEQYF
TRBJ2-4 | - | TRBV18 | few | TGTGCCAGCTCACCTAGTCGCAGAGACTTCCAGTACTTC | CASSPSRRDFQYF
TRBJ2-5 | - | TRBV9 | - | TGTGCCAGCAGCGTAGCAGGGGACTCCGAAGAGACCCAGTACTTC | CASSVAGDSEETQYF
TRBJ2-3 | TRBD2 | TRBV4-3 | - | TGCGCCAGCAGCCGCCGGACTAGCGGGACCACAGATACGCAGTATTTT | CASSRRTSGTTDTQYF
TRBJ2-5 | - | TRBV7-2 | - | TGTGCCAGCAGCCCACGGGCTGCACAAGAGACCCAGTACTTC | CASSPRAAQETQYF
TRBJ1-1 | - | TRBV19 | - | TGTGCCAGTAGTATGGTGATGGGGTCGCGGGCTTTCTTT | CASSMVMGSRAFF
TRBJ2-3 | TRBD2 | TRBV5-1 | few | TGCGCGAGCACAGCGGGGGTTAGCACAGATACGCAGTATTTT | CASTAGVSTDTQYF
TRBJ2-1 | TRBD1 | TRBV7-9 | - | TGTGCCAGCAGCATCTACAGGGGGAGCTACAATGAGCAGTTCTTC | CASSIYRGSYNEQFF
TRBJ1-6 | - | TRBV14 | - | TGTGCCAGCAGCCAAGTTACAGGGAGTAATTCACCCCTCCACTTT | CASSQVTGSNSPLHF
TRBJ2-1 | TRBD2 | TRBV7-9 | few | TGTGCCAGCGCCTTGGTAGCGGGATACAATGAGCAGTTCTTC | CASALVAGYNEQFF
TRBJ2-1 | - | TRBV24-1 | few | TGTGCCACCAGTGATCTTGGACCGGACGGGAATGAGCAGTTCTTC | CATSDLGPDGNEQFF
TRBJ2-7 | TRBD1 | TRBV7-2 | few | TGTGCCAGCAGCTTAGTAACAGGGGGCGTCTACGAGCAGTACTTC | CASSLVTGGVYEQYF
TRBJ2-3 | TRBD2 | TRBV9 | - | TGTGCCAGCAGCGGCGGGGGGTTCATGAGTACGCAGTATTTT | CASSGGGFMSTQYF
TRBJ2-2 | - | TRBV9 | - | TGTGCCAGCAGCAAGAGCGGGGGGGAGCTGTTTTTT | CASSKSGGELFF